This TCR beta chain originates from a study of control samples from healthy donors and cancer patients. TCRdb's copy holds only in-frame clones and misses some; the assay was immunoSEQ multiplex PCR. Seen here are tens of thousands of clones, about 92% observed once, and the top ten hold 1.7%. The sample was PBMCs. The sequence came from a man aged 35 to 55 with colorectal cancer.

CDR3 nucleotides: TGCGCCAGCAGCTTGGAAGCGGGGCGAGGGACCGGGGAGCTGTTTTTT. Translated, it gives CASSLEAGRGTGELFF. The chain recombines TRBV5-1 with TRBJ2-2; the match to TRBD2 covers 7 bases. Per germline, CDR1 SGHRS and CDR2 YFSETQ. V shed 0 bases and J 5 bases; nucleotides not matched to a gene: 7. The CDR3 has 16 amino acids.